The rows below give T cell receptor beta chains drawn from one sample of a study of T cells in Graves' hyperthyroidism and ophthalmopathy. TCRdb reprocessed the multiplex PCR reads via MiXCR and lists one record per CDR3 protein. The repertoire holds roughly 740,000 distinct CDR3 sequences, with roughly 17% as singletons. Source material: blood. The receptor set was obtained from a man aged 18 to 30 with Graves' hyperthyroidism. Each CDR3 is given with its conserved first and last residue. D genes are given only for firm matches. Not all rows give a size; the values are once, few, many and, for expanded clones, a class.

j_gene,d_gene,abundance,v_gene,CDR3aa,CDR3nt
TRBJ2-1,-,many,TRBV7-2,CASSLNFVEQFF,TGTGCCAGCAGCTTAAACTTCGTTGAGCAGTTCTTC
TRBJ2-5,-,few,TRBV24-1,CATGQGLPQETQYF,TGTGCCACCGGCCAGGGGCTCCCTCAAGAGACCCAGTACTTC
TRBJ2-7,TRBD1,many,TRBV29-1,CSATGTLEYEQYF,TGCAGCGCGACAGGGACATTAGAGTACGAGCAGTACTTC
TRBJ2-5,-,many,TRBV20-1,CSALGAAGQETQYF,TGCAGTGCTCTGGGGGCGGCGGGTCAAGAGACCCAGTACTTC
TRBJ2-1,-,-,TRBV19,CASSITRNNEQFF,TGTGCCAGTAGTATTACCAGAAACAATGAGCAGTTCTTC
TRBJ2-5,TRBD2,few,TRBV9,CASSVGGLAGVSETQYF,TGTGCCAGCAGCGTAGGGGGACTAGCGGGAGTGTCGGAGACCCAGTACTTC
TRBJ1-5,-,many,TRBV7-9,CASSSQGQNQPQHF,TGTGCCAGCAGCTCACAGGGACAAAATCAGCCCCAGCATTTT
TRBJ2-7,TRBD1,many,TRBV27,CASTSGQGARSYEQYF,TGTGCCAGCACCTCAGGACAGGGGGCACGGTCGTACGAGCAGTACTTC
TRBJ2-3,-,many,TRBV7-2,CASSLMGGPYRSDTQYF,TGTGCCAGCAGCTTAATGGGGGGGCCGTATCGCTCAGATACGCAGTATTTT
TRBJ2-3,TRBD1,-,TRBV7-8,CASSQQGASTDTQYF,TGTGCCAGCAGCCAGCAGGGGGCCAGCACAGATACGCAGTATTTT
TRBJ1-4,-,many,TRBV3-1,CASRQAEKLFF,TGTGCCAGCAGGCAAGCCGAAAAACTGTTTTTT
TRBJ2-7,-,few,TRBV30,CAWSVWDEQYF,TGTGCCTGGAGTGTATGGGACGAGCAGTACTTC
TRBJ1-2,TRBD1,few,TRBV19,CASSIAGQGVYGYTF,TGTGCCAGTAGTATAGCTGGACAGGGAGTTTATGGCTACACCTTC
TRBJ2-1,TRBD2,many,TRBV6-2/TRBV6-3,CASSYGVAGAIDNEQFF,TGTGCCAGCAGTTACGGGGTAGCGGGAGCCATCGACAATGAGCAGTTCTTC
TRBJ2-7,TRBD2,-,TRBV14,CASSQGGTTYEQYF,TGTGCCAGCAGCCAAGGTGGGACTACCTACGAGCAGTACTTC
TRBJ2-5,TRBD1,-,TRBV11-2,CASSSLLQGAKTQYF,TGTGCCAGCAGCTCACTCCTCCAGGGGGCGAAGACCCAGTACTTC
TRBJ2-5,TRBD2,-,TRBV2,CASSAGREGRGETQYF,TGTGCCAGCAGTGCAGGGCGGGAGGGCCGGGGGGAGACCCAGTACTTC
TRBJ2-7,TRBD2,-,TRBV18,CATSASGRGNSYEQYF,TGTGCCACCTCAGCTAGCGGGAGGGGGAACTCCTACGAGCAGTACTTC
TRBJ2-5,-,many,TRBV2,CASSADSWEETQYF,TGTGCCAGCAGTGCGGACAGCTGGGAAGAGACCCAGTACTTC
TRBJ1-5,-,-,TRBV6-1,CASSHRANQPQHF,TGTGCCAGCAGCCACAGGGCCAATCAGCCCCAGCATTTT
TRBJ2-3,TRBD1,many,TRBV5-5,CASSLLPGQKSTDTQYF,TGTGCCAGCAGCCTGCTACCGGGACAGAAGAGCACAGATACGCAGTATTTT
TRBJ1-2,-,many,TRBV12-3/TRBV12-4,CASRLGQANYGYTF,TGTGCCAGCAGGCTTGGGCAGGCAAACTATGGCTACACCTTC
TRBJ2-3,TRBD2,-,TRBV5-1,CASSTGTSVTDTQYF,TGCGCCAGCAGCACCGGGACTAGCGTCACAGATACGCAGTATTTT
TRBJ2-5,TRBD2,many,TRBV6-6,CASSYSATSGSRETQYF,TGTGCCAGCAGTTACTCCGCGACTAGCGGGAGTCGAGAGACCCAGTACTTC